Shown below are 12 T cell receptor beta chains from a single sample sequenced in a study of T cells expressing NK-cell markers. TCRdb reprocessed the 5' RACE reads, keeping one entry per CDR3 protein, no DNA. The data show more than 400,000 distinct CDR3 sequences, and the top ten clones hold approximately 6.8%. Sequencing used blood T cells: a sorted CD56 or NKG2C T cell subset, CD4+ or CD8+ T cells, or bulk PBMC T cells (not recorded which). These receptors all come from a woman aged 18 to 75 in good health.

This chain connects TRBV28 to TRBJ2-7; the TCRdb D gene call, TRBD1, has no DNA to confirm it. There are 13 residues in the CDR3. Germline V gene sequence: CDR1 MDHEN, CDR2 SYDVKM. The CDR3 spells CATRNGQTYEQYF.

The V gene is TRBV7-2, the J gene TRBJ2-4; TCRdb designates TRBD2, a call that cannot be tested without DNA. This CDR3 has 13 residues. CDR1 is SGHTA and CDR2 is FQGNSA in the germline V gene. CDR3: CASRRATGGIQYF.

The rearrangement joins TRBV12-3 or TRBV12-4 to TRBJ2-5; TCRdb selects TRBD2, and the lack of DNA leaves this call unchecked. This CDR3 spans 16 amino acids. The chain's CDR3 is CASSAGTSGSWETQYF.

The gene calls are TRBV29-1 and TRBJ1-4; TCRdb's D gene call, TRBD1, goes unchecked for lack of DNA. Germline V gives CDR1 SQVTM, CDR2 ANQGSEA. The CDR3 totals 14 residues. CDR3 amino acids: CSVAGGDRGEKLFF.

This CDR3 is CASSRGGSNTGELFF. The gene calls are TRBV6-1 and TRBJ2-2; TCRdb calls TRBD1, which cannot be checked without DNA. Germline V CDR1 and CDR2: MNHNS, SASEGT. The CDR3 runs 15 residues.

The CDR3 spells CASSFYATAEETQYF. The rearrangement joins TRBV7-2 to TRBJ2-5. The V gene's germline CDR1 is SGHTA and CDR2 FQGNSA. The CDR3 runs to 15 residues.

J is TRBJ2-7 and V is TRBV7-9; TCRdb gives TRBD1 as the D gene, but with no DNA this cannot be confirmed. The V gene's germline CDR1 is SEHNR and CDR2 FQNEAQ (reference sequence). This CDR3 has 13 amino acids. The chain's CDR3 is CASNPQGAGEQYF.

The rearrangement uses TRBV20-1 and TRBJ2-3; TCRdb's D gene call, TRBD2, goes unchecked for lack of DNA. CDR1 is DFQATT, CDR2 SNEGSKA, per germline (reference sequence). CDR3 length equals 17 residues. The CDR3 sequence: CSALAGTSGGLTDTQYF.

The V call is TRBV6-2 or TRBV6-3, the J call TRBJ2-1; the TCRdb D gene call, TRBD1, has no DNA to confirm it. The CDR3 runs 14 residues. The germline gives CDR1 MNHEY, CDR2 SVGEGT. The chain's CDR3 is CASSRDRGFNEQFF.

The chain's CDR3 is CASSPRTPYNEQFF. The chain carries TRBV11-2 and TRBJ2-1. Germline loops: CDR1 SGHAT, CDR2 FQNNGV. The CDR3 totals 14 residues.

V and J are TRBV11-2 and TRBJ2-1; TCRdb gives TRBD2 as the D gene, but with no DNA this cannot be confirmed. CDR1 and CDR2 (germline): SGHAT, FQNNGV. The CDR3 runs 14 residues. CDR3 sequence reads: CASSATSGAHEQFF.

The V and J genes are TRBV14 and TRBJ2-2. The CDR3 sequence is 17 residues long. CDR1 and CDR2 from the germline V gene are SGHDN and FVKESK. The CDR3 sequence: CASSQDLGRINTGELFF.